A selection of T cell receptor beta chains follows, all from one sample in a study of cytomegalovirus exposure and HLA in healthy donors. The protocol was immunoSEQ multiplex PCR, while the TCRdb copy is restricted to in-frame clones and leaves out a portion. The table has around 300,000 clones, around 85% seen once. What was sequenced was PBMCs. The source is a woman between 18 and 29 years old in good health and CMV-seronegative. CDR3s leave out the opening cysteine and the closing phenylalanine or tryptophan. Fields, in order: CDR3 length, V gene, CDR3 protein.

12	TRBV5-1	ASSLTLDRYGYT
11	TRBV6-5	ASSSDRGSGYT
14	TRBV19	ASSIDSGHSNQPQH
9	TRBV6-1	ASSVVTEAF
12	TRBV6-5	ASSYVTSDDEQF
13	TRBV6-6	ATSTRDRGHNEQF
12	TRBV6-5	ASSYWDSNTEAF
12	TRBV5-1	ASTPGQSDYGYT
11	TRBV6-1	ASSEDSLYGYT
13	TRBV30	AWSPGQGSNQPQH
12	TRBV5-6	ASSLGGQGGGYT
13	TRBV5-6	ASSLKGAAKNIQY
14	TRBV19	ASSVLTSGPYNEQF
13	TRBV9	ASSVEVRGNTEAF
12	TRBV30	AWSVGGSQETQY
13	TRBV15	ATSVGTGVYNEQF
13	TRBV21-1	ASSTTRVYQETQY
12	TRBV9	ASSVTGAPGEQY
13	TRBV15	ATSSYRGANYGYT
12	TRBV5-1	ASGRQGVSDEQY
14	TRBV27	ASSWAGLAGGHEQY
14	TRBV4-2	ASSPRQGSGANVLT
12	TRBV27	ASSSLGQGSEAF
13	TRBV7-2	ASSFQTSGSYEQY